This TCR beta chain was profiled in a study of Ad26.COV2.S vaccination and SARS-CoV-2 variants. Trimming removed 5 bases at V and 5 bases at J, with 5 bases between. The CDR3 covers 11 residues. Germline V CDR1 and CDR2: SGHRS, YFSETQ. Repertoires were generated with immunoSEQ multiplex PCR, while TCRdb's copy carries only in-frame clones and drops some. The sample includes 380,000 or so clones, about four fifths seen only once; the top ten take just under 7.5%. Points from the study as a whole: Assessments of TCR breadth and depth may have underestimated the total T cell responses.

Treatment specified: 19 received Ad26.COV2.S at low or high dose, single or two shots; about 5 received placebo; per-sample allocation not given. It was on day 63 after the first vaccine or placebo injection that samples were taken. Note on this clone: Its specificity is unknown.

This chain connects TRBV5-1 to TRBJ1-5, with D uncertain. The specimen was peripheral blood, collected in a trial of Ad26.COV2.S vaccine versus placebo. The TCR comes from a person aged 18 to 59 who received the Ad26.COV2.S COVID-19 vaccine or a placebo. The CDR3 loop reads CASRDYQPQHF. CDR3 DNA sequence: TGCGCCAGCAGGGATTATCAGCCCCAGCATTTT.